The 3 T cell receptor beta chains given below trace back to one sample, sequenced in a study of blood T cells in healthy people across ages. A J-beta primer mix and a sample-barcoded 5' primer were used in a second PCR of about 6 to 12 cycles. MiXCR was run by TCRdb on the 5' RACE reads, yielding one entry per CDR3 protein. The table shows about 720,000 distinct CDR3 sequences, with around 25% occurring only once. This same sample was also part of a study on T cells of mothers and their children.

The sample taken for sequencing was blood. The receptor set was obtained from a boy between 10 and 17 years old in good health.

The chain recombines TRBV7-9 with TRBJ1-2, with D hard to call. In germline, CDR1 is SEHNR, CDR2 FQNEAQ (reference sequence). The CDR3 has 14 amino acids. The ends were cut back, 5 bases at V and 1 base at J, with 11 bases in the middle. This chain's CDR3 is CASSRMGDNYGYTF. In DNA, the CDR3 is TGTGCCAGCAGCCGGATGGGAGATAACTATGGCTACACCTTC.

The chain couples TRBV4-3 to TRBJ2-4; 7 bases map to TRBD1. Germline V gives CDR1 LGHNA, CDR2 YSLEER. The CDR3 sequence is 15 residues long. The ends lost 5 bases at V and 4 bases at J; junction bases unmatched: 8. In DNA form, the CDR3 reads TGCGCCAGCAGCGATTCCGGGACAGTGAAAAACATTCAGTACTTC. Protein product: CASSDSGTVKNIQYF.

Note on this clonotype: At one boundary the junction diverges from the germline segment, which might be a read error. The CDR3 region is CSANPDGRLHF. CDR3 DNA: TGCAGCGCTAACCCGGACGGACGGCTTCATTTT. V and J are TRBV29-1 and TRBJ1-4; D unclear. The CDR3 spans 11 residues. In germline, CDR1 is SQVTM, CDR2 ANQGSEA.